These 9 T cell receptor beta chains originate from one sample sequenced in a study of blood T cell repertoires in COVID-19. Generated by immunoSEQ multiplex PCR, the TCRdb table keeps only in-frame clones and is missing some. In the table there are about 120,000 clones, 70% to 85% of which are singletons. Sequenced input: peripheral blood. The receptor set was obtained from a woman aged 70 to 79 with acute or convalescent COVID-19.

This clone came up once. The V call is TRBV6-5, the J call TRBJ2-7; D possibly corresponds to TRBD1 (6 bases). This CDR3 region has 13 residues. V was shortened by 4 bases and J by 4 bases, with 11 bases between the two germline ends. Germline V CDR1 and CDR2: MNHEY, SVGAGI. CDR3 in amino acids: CASSFTGRYEQYF. CDR3 nucleotide sequence: TGTGCCAGCAGTTTTACAGGGAGATACGAGCAGTACTTC.

In its sample, this clone was seen a few times. The chain is built from TRBV5-6 and TRBJ1-2; 7 bases fit TRBD1. V shed 0 bases and J 4 bases; nucleotides not matched to a gene: 9. This CDR3 is 16 amino acids long. From germline, CDR1 is SGHDT and CDR2 YYEEEE. CDR3 in DNA: TGTGCCAGCAGCTTGGAGGGGACAGCCCTCGTCTATGGCTACACCTTC. Encoded protein: CASSLEGTALVYGYTF. The full variable domain, in which reference TRBV5-6 and TRBJ1-2 provide the parts outside the CDR3, is DAGVTQSPTHLIKTRGQQVTLRCSPKSGHDTVSWYQQALGQGPQFIFQYYEEEERQRGNFPDRFSGHQFPNYSSELNVNALLLGDSALYLCASSLEGTALVYGYTFGSGTRLTVV.

V is TRBV7-2 and J is TRBJ2-2; D possibly corresponds to TRBD1 (5 bases). This CDR3 is built from 14 residues. CDR1 SGHTA and CDR2 FQGNSA come from the germline V gene. The V and J ends lost 5 bases and 3 bases respectively, with 10 bases between them. DNA for the CDR3: TGTGCCAGCAGCCGTATAGGGGACACCGGGGAGCTGTTTTTT. Its protein product is CASSRIGDTGELFF.

V usage is TRBV5-1 and J usage is TRBJ1-3; D not resolved. CDR1 is SGHRS, CDR2 YFSETQ, per germline. The CDR3 covers 14 residues. Trimming removed 4 bases from V and 0 bases from J, with 8 bases in between. The CDR3 DNA follows: TGCGCCAGCAGCAAGAGCTACTCTGGAAACACCATATATTTT. This sequence encodes CASSKSYSGNTIYF.

The chain combines TRBV6-2 or TRBV6-3 with TRBJ1-1, with no clear D. This CDR3 has 15 residues. With 7 bases removed from V and 1 base from J, the gap between germline ends came to 16 bases. Looked up from germline, CDR1 is MNHEY and CDR2 is SVGEGT. The CDR3 reads CASTPGGRTNTEAFF. CDR3 bases: TGTGCCAGCACCCCAGGAGGACGGACGAACACTGAAGCTTTCTTT.

CDR3 amino acids: CASSSRTGGNSPLHF. CDR3 DNA sequence: TGTGCCAGCAGTTCCCGGACAGGGGGAAATTCACCCCTCCACTTT. The chain has TRBV28 and TRBJ1-6; 10 positions agree with TRBD1. In germline, CDR1 is MDHEN, CDR2 SYDVKM. The CDR3 loop spans 15 amino acids. V lost 4 bases, J lost 7 bases, and 4 bases stayed unmatched.

The V and J genes are TRBV7-2 and TRBJ2-1; D may be TRBD1 (6 bases). The length of the CDR3 is 15 residues. Germline CDR1 reads SGHTA; CDR2 reads FQGNSA. The ends were cut back, 3 bases at V and 3 bases at J, with 12 bases in the middle. The CDR3 region has the DNA TGTGCCAGCAGCTTGACCGGGACACACTACAATGAGCAGTTCTTC. This encodes CASSLTGTHYNEQFF. Full variable domain (remainder filled in from reference TRBV7-2 and TRBJ2-1): GAGVSQSPSNKVTEKGKDVELRCDPISGHTALYWYRQSLGQGLEFLIYFQGNSAPDKSGLPSDRFSAERTGGSVSTLTIQRTQQEDSAVYLCASSLTGTHYNEQFFGPGTRLTVL.

The chain has TRBV21-1 and TRBJ2-7; the listed D gene, TRBD1, was not tested against the DNA. TRBV21-1 is listed as a pseudogene. CDR3 length: 17 amino acids. The CDR3 reads CASSRQLDTPGPYEQYV. The CDR3 DNA reads TGTGCCAGCAGCCGGCAACTTGACACCCCAGGCCCCTACGAGCAGTACGTC.

This chain links TRBV10-1 with TRBJ2-5; 15 bases match TRBD2. Germline V gives CDR1 WNHNN, CDR2 SYGVQD (reference sequence). This CDR3 spans 16 amino acids. Trimming cost V 2 bases and J 5 bases; bases outside gene matches: 3. The chain's CDR3 is CASSEGLAGGPETQYF. DNA of the CDR3: TGCGCCAGCAGTGAGGGACTAGCGGGGGGGCCGGAGACCCAGTACTTC.